The rows below give T cell receptor beta chains drawn from one sample of a study of blood T cell repertoires in COVID-19. Assay used: immunoSEQ multiplex PCR; TCRdb lists only in-frame clones, some missing. The data show about 16,000 clones, approximately 89% seen once. Input material: peripheral blood. The receptors derive from a man aged 55 to 69 with active COVID-19. The CDR3 runs from the conserved cysteine through the conserved F or W. A D gene is named only where the DNA matches it firmly. The size field is filled for only some rows; it gives once, few, many or a size class.

j_call | clone_size | cdr3_length | v_call | d_call | cdr3_nt | cdr3_aa
TRBJ2-2 | - | 18 | TRBV13 | TRBD2 | TGTGCCAGCAGCCACTTCACGGGACTAGCGGATTTCACCGGGGAGCTGTTTTTT | CASSHFTGLADFTGELFF
TRBJ1-5 | - | 13 | TRBV28 | - | TGTGCCAGCAGTGCAGGGTGGAATCAGCCCCAGCATTTT | CASSAGWNQPQHF
TRBJ2-2 | once | 14 | TRBV7-7 | - | TGTGCCAGCAGCCCCAACGGGGGCACCGGGGAGCTGTTTTTT | CASSPNGGTGELFF
TRBJ2-2 | - | 16 | TRBV5-1 | TRBD1 | TGCGCCAGCAGCTTGGAAGGGACAGGAGTCACCGGGGAGCTGTTTTTT | CASSLEGTGVTGELFF
TRBJ1-2 | few | 14 | TRBV7-3 | TRBD1 | TGTGCCAGCAGCTTTCAGGGGGCCGACTATGGCTACACCTTC | CASSFQGADYGYTF
TRBJ1-6 | - | 17 | TRBV19 | - | TGTGCCAGTAGTATAGCGGTGGGCAGGAATACTAATTCACCCCTCCACTTT | CASSIAVGRNTNSPLHF
TRBJ1-1 | - | 16 | TRBV4-2 | - | TGTGCCAGCAGCCCATGGGAGAGGGCCCTGAACACTGAAGCTTTCTTT | CASSPWERALNTEAFF
TRBJ2-1 | - | 15 | TRBV19 | - | TGTGCCAGTAGTATAGTCGGGTTTTCGGACAATGAGCAGTTCTTC | CASSIVGFSDNEQFF
TRBJ1-4 | - | 16 | TRBV3-1/TRBV3-2 | TRBD1 | TGTGCCAGCAGCCAACCGGACAGGGCAACTAATGAAAAACTGTTTTTT | CASSQPDRATNEKLFF
TRBJ2-5 | - | 16 | TRBV4-1 | - | TGCGCCAGCAGCCAAGATCTAGGTAGGGGAGGAAAGACCCAGTACTTC | CASSQDLGRGGKTQYF
TRBJ2-1 | - | 14 | TRBV6-5 | - | TGTGCCAGCAGGCGGGGTAGCTCCTACAATGAGCAGTTCTTC | CASRRGSSYNEQFF
TRBJ1-5 | medium-sized | 15 | TRBV11-2 | - | TGTGCCAGCAGCTTAGGTTGGATGGGAGTAGAGCCCCAGCATTTT | CASSLGWMGVEPQHF
TRBJ2-5 | few | 12 | TRBV7-9 | TRBD2 | TGTGCCAGCAGCCGGGAGGGAGAGACCCAGTACTTC | CASSREGETQYF
TRBJ2-2 | - | 13 | TRBV1 | - | TGCACCAGCAGCCACCCCGAGGTCAGGGAGCTGTTTTTT | CTSSHPEVRELFF
TRBJ2-7 | once | 16 | TRBV19 | TRBD1 | TGTGCCAGTAGTACCCAGACAGGGACCATCCCCTACGAGCAGTACTTC | CASSTQTGTIPYEQYF
TRBJ1-2 | - | 16 | TRBV12-5 | - | TGTGCTAGTGGTCCGGCAATCACGGGTTTCGGGGATGGCTACACCTTC | CASGPAITGFGDGYTF
TRBJ2-5 | - | 16 | TRBV5-1 | TRBD1 | TGCGCCAGCAGCTCCGGGACAGGGGAAATGGGAGAGACCCAGTACTTC | CASSSGTGEMGETQYF
TRBJ2-1 | once | 15 | TRBV5-6 | TRBD2 | TGTGCCAGCACCCAGAGGGCTAGCGGGGGGGCGTGGCAGTTCTTC | CASTQRASGGAWQFF
TRBJ1-4 | - | 14 | TRBV7-9 | TRBD1 | TGTGCCAGCAGCTTCCAACAGGGGGGCGAAAAACTGTTTTTT | CASSFQQGGEKLFF
TRBJ1-1 | once | 14 | TRBV5-6 | - | TGTGCCAGCAGCGTCCCGGGGATGAACACTGAAGCTTTCTTT | CASSVPGMNTEAFF
TRBJ1-1 | - | 13 | TRBV5-1 | - | TGCGCCAGCAGCTCCCTGATCCAGGGTGAAGCTTTCTTT | CASSSLIQGEAFF
TRBJ2-3 | - | 16 | TRBV6-5 | - | TGTGCCAGCAGTTACTCGGACAGCGTACACACAGATACGCAGTATTTT | CASSYSDSVHTDTQYF
TRBJ1-2 | - | 15 | TRBV19 | - | TGTGCCAGTAGTCCGCCTGAGCCTTCGGGATATGGCTACACCTTC | CASSPPEPSGYGYTF
TRBJ2-4 | - | 14 | TRBV5-6 | - | TGTGCCAGCAGCTCCGTTGGAGGGTTGAACATTCAGTACTTC | CASSSVGGLNIQYF
TRBJ1-2 | - | 15 | TRBV10-2 | TRBD1 | TGCGCCAGCAGGGGGGCCCCTGGACAGGGTAGGGGCTACACCTTC | CASRGAPGQGRGYTF
TRBJ1-1 | once | 14 | TRBV19 | TRBD1 | TGTGCCAGTAGTAGAATACAGGGGGGCGCCGAAGCTTTCTTT | CASSRIQGGAEAFF
TRBJ1-4 | - | 15 | TRBV11-1 | TRBD1 | TGTGCCAGCAGCTTGGGTACAGGGGGCGGTGAAAAACTGTTTTTT | CASSLGTGGGEKLFF
TRBJ2-1 | - | 17 | TRBV4-1 | TRBD2 | TGCGCCAGCAGCCAGTTGATAACTAGCGGGGGGTTTGATGAGCAGTTCTTC | CASSQLITSGGFDEQFF
TRBJ1-4 | - | 12 | TRBV2 | - | TGTGCCAGCAGGATGGAGGTAGAAAAACTGTTTTTT | CASRMEVEKLFF
TRBJ1-2 | - | 14 | TRBV5-1 | - | TGCGCCAGCAGCTTGGACAGGGAAAGGGATGGCTACACCTTC | CASSLDRERDGYTF
TRBJ1-2 | - | 13 | TRBV25-1 | - | TGTGCCAGCAGTGAGCCGGGTGACTATGGCTACACCTTC | CASSEPGDYGYTF
TRBJ1-5 | - | 15 | TRBV19 | - | TGTGCCAGTAGCCCCAGGGGTAGAAGCAATCAGCCCCAGCATTTT | CASSPRGRSNQPQHF
TRBJ1-3 | - | 13 | TRBV5-1 | - | TGCGCCAGCACCCCCGGCGGAGGAAACACCATATATTTT | CASTPGGGNTIYF
TRBJ2-6 | - | 16 | TRBV5-1 | TRBD1 | TGCGCCAGAGCCGGGACAGGGGACTCTGGGGCCAACGTCCTGACTTTC | CARAGTGDSGANVLTF
TRBJ1-2 | - | 14 | TRBV7-9 | - | TGTGCCAGCAGCTTTATTCAGGCTAACTATGGCTACACCTTC | CASSFIQANYGYTF
TRBJ2-7 | - | 13 | TRBV29-1 | TRBD1 | TGCAGCGCCACCGGGACAGGGGGCTACGAGCAGTACTTC | CSATGTGGYEQYF
TRBJ1-5 | - | 16 | TRBV7-8 | - | TGTGCCAGCAGCTTGGAGGGGATGGTCGTCAATCAGCCCCAGCATTTT | CASSLEGMVVNQPQHF
TRBJ2-3 | - | 17 | TRBV5-4 | TRBD2 | TGTGCCAGCAGCTTGTATTCCGGGGGGGCCGTCACAGATACGCAGTATTTT | CASSLYSGGAVTDTQYF
TRBJ1-6 | - | 12 | TRBV10-2 | - | TGCGCCAGCAGTGATCAGGGAACACCCCTCCACTTT | CASSDQGTPLHF
TRBJ2-1 | - | 15 | TRBV5-8 | - | TGTGCCAGCAGCTTGTCAGGGCGAGCCTACAATGAGCAGTTCTTC | CASSLSGRAYNEQFF
TRBJ2-3 | - | 16 | TRBV25-1 | TRBD2 | TGTGCCAGCAGTAGGCTAGCGGGGGGGAGCACAGATACGCAGTATTTT | CASSRLAGGSTDTQYF
TRBJ2-5 | - | 13 | TRBV10-1 | - | TGCGCCAGCAGTGAAAACAGCTTGGGGACCCAGTACTTC | CASSENSLGTQYF
TRBJ1-5 | - | 14 | TRBV6-5 | TRBD1 | TGTGCCAGCAGTTCAGGGGGCGAAAATCAGCCCCAGCATTTT | CASSSGGENQPQHF
TRBJ1-2 | - | 13 | TRBV28 | TRBD1 | TGTGCCAGCAGTTTGCAGACAGGGTACGGCTACACCTTC | CASSLQTGYGYTF
TRBJ1-1 | once | 15 | TRBV11-2 | - | TGTGCCAGCAGCTTAGCGGTACAGGTGAACACTGAAGCTTTCTTT | CASSLAVQVNTEAFF
TRBJ1-6 | once | 14 | TRBV25-1 | - | TGTGCCAGCAGTGATTCCCGGGATAATTCACCCCTCCACTTT | CASSDSRDNSPLHF
TRBJ2-3 | large | 14 | TRBV5-1 | TRBD2 | TGCGCCAGCACCCCGGGGGGGCTTAGAGATACGCAGTATTTT | CASTPGGLRDTQYF
TRBJ2-1 | - | 16 | TRBV6-6 | - | TGTGCCAGCAGACCAAGACTGGTTCCCTCCTACAATGAGCAGTTCTTC | CASRPRLVPSYNEQFF
TRBJ1-5 | few | 14 | TRBV7-9 | - | TGTGCCAGCAGCTGGACGGGGAGCAATCAGCCCCAGCATTTT | CASSWTGSNQPQHF